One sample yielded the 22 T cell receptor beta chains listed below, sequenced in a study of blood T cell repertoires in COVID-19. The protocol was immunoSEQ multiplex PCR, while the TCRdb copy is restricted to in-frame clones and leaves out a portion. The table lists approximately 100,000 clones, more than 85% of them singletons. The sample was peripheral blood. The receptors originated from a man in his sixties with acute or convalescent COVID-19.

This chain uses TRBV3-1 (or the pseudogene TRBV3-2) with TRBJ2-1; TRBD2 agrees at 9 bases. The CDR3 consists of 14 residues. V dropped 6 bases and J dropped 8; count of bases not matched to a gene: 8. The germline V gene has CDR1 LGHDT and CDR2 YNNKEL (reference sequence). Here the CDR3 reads CASSGAGGPHEQFF. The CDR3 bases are TGTGCCAGCAGTGGGGCGGGAGGGCCGCATGAGCAGTTCTTC.

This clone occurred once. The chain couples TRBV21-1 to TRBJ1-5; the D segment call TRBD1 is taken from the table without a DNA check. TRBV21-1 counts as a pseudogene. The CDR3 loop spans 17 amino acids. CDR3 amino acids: CASSKENRTAMNQPQHF. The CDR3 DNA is TGTGCCAGCAGCAAAGAAAATCGGACAGCTATGAATCAGCCCCAGCATTTT.

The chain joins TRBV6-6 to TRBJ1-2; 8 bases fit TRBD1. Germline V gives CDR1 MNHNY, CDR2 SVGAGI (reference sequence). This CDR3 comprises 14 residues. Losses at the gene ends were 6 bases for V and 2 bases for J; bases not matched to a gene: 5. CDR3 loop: CASSFGQGNYGYTF. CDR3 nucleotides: TGTGCCAGCAGCTTCGGACAGGGAAACTATGGCTACACCTTC.

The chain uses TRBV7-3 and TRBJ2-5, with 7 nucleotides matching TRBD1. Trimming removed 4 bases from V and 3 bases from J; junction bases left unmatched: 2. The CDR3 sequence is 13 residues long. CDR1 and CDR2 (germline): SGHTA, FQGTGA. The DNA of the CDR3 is TGTGCCAGCAGCTCCGGGACAGAAGAGACCCAGTACTTC. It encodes CASSSGTEETQYF.

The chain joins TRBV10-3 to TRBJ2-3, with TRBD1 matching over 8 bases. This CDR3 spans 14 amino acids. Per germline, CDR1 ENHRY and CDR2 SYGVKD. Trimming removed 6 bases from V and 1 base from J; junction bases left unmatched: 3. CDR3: CAISPTGGTDTQYF. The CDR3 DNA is TGTGCCATCAGCCCGACAGGGGGCACAGATACGCAGTATTTT.

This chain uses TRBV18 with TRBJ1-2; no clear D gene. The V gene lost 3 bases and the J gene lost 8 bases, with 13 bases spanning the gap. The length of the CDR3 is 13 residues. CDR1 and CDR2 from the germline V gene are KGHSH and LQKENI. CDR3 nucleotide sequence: TGTGCCAGCTCACCGGGCCCGTCCGGAGGCTACACCTTC. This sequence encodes CASSPGPSGGYTF.

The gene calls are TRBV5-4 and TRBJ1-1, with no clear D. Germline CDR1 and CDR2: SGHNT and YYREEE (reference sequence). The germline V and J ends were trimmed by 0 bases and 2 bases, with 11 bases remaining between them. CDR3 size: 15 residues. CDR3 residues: CASSLDGLPNTEAFF. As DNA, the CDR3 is TGTGCCAGCAGCTTGGACGGTTTGCCTAACACTGAAGCTTTCTTT.

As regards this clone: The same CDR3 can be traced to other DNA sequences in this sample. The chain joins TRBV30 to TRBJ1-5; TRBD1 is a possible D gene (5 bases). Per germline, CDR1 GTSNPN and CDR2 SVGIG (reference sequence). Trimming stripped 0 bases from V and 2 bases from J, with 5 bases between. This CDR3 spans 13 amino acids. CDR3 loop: CAWSVQGNQPQHF. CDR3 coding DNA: TGTGCCTGGAGTGTACAGGGCAATCAGCCCCAGCATTTT.

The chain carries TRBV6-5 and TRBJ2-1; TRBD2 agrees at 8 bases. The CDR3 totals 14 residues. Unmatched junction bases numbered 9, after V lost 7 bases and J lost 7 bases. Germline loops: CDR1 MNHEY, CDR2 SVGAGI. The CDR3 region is CASKRSGSGNEQFF. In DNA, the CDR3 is TGTGCCAGCAAGAGAAGCGGGAGTGGTAATGAGCAGTTCTTC.

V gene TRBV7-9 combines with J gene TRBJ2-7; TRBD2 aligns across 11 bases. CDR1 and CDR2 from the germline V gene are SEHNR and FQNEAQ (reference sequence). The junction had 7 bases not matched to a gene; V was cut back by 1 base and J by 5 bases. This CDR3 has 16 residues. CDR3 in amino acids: CASSLVAGGPRNEQYF. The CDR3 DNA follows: TGTGCCAGCAGCTTAGTAGCGGGAGGGCCTAGAAACGAGCAGTACTTC.

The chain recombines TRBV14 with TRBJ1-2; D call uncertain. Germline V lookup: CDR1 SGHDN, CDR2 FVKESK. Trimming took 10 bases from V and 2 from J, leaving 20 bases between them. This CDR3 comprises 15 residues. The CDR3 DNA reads TGTGCCATCACCGACAAGGGTCGGGAGAACTATGGCTACACCTTC. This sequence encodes CAITDKGRENYGYTF.

DNA for the CDR3: TGTGCCAGCAGCTTTCCAGAAGTGAACACTGAAGCTTTCTTT. This encodes CASSFPEVNTEAFF. The chain is built from TRBV5-4 and TRBJ1-1, with no clear D. This CDR3 is built from 14 residues. Germline CDR1 and CDR2: SGHNT and YYREEE (reference sequence). V was pared by 2 bases and J by 0 bases, with 8 bases between.

Here the CDR3 DNA reads TGTGCCTGGCTTCCCGGGGTTTCGGGAGATACGCAGTATTTT. Residues: CAWLPGVSGDTQYF. The chain joins TRBV30 to TRBJ2-3; D might be TRBD2 (5 bases). The germline V and J ends were trimmed by 5 bases and 5 bases, with 17 bases remaining between them. This CDR3 is 14 amino acids long. Germline V gene sequence: CDR1 GTSNPN, CDR2 SVGIG (reference sequence).

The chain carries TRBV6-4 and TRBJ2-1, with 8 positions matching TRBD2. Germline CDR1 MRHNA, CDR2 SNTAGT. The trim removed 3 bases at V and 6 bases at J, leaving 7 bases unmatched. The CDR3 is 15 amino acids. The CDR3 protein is CASSETGGLPNEQFF. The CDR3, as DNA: TGTGCCAGCAGTGAAACGGGAGGGCTACCCAATGAGCAGTTCTTC.

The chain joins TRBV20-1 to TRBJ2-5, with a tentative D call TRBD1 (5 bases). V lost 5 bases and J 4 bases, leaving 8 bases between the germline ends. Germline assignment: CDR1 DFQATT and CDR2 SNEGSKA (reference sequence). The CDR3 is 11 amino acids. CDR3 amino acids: CSALRAETQYF. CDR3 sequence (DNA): TGCAGTGCTCTCAGGGCAGAGACCCAGTACTTC.

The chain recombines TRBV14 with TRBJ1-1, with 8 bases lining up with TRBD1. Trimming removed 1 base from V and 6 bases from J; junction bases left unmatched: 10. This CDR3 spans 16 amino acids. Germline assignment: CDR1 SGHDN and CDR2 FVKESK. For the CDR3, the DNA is TGTGCCAGCAGCCAAGGAATGACAGGGGAGGGGGCTGAAGCTTTCTTT. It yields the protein CASSQGMTGEGAEAFF.

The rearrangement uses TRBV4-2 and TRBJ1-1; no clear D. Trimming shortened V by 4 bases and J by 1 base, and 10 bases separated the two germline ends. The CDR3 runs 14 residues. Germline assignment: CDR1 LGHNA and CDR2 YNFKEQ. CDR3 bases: TGTGCCAGCAGCCCCATTACACGGAACACTGAAGCTTTCTTT. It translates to CASSPITRNTEAFF.

The CDR3 protein is CASSLRGGYGYTF. Here the CDR3 DNA reads TGCGCCAGCAGCTTGAGGGGCGGCTATGGCTACACCTTC. This chain uses TRBV5-1 with TRBJ1-2, with D possibly matching TRBD1 (5 bases). V shed 1 base and J shed 4 bases, with 8 bases lying between them. The CDR3 covers 13 residues. Germline-derived CDR1 and CDR2 are SGHRS and YFSETQ.

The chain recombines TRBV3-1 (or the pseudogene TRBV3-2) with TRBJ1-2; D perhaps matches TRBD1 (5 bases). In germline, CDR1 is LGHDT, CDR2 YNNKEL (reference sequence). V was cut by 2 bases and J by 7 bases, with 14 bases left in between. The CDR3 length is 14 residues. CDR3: CASSQSRQGSGYTF. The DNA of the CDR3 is TGTGCCAGCAGCCAAAGTAGGCAGGGCTCTGGCTACACCTTC.

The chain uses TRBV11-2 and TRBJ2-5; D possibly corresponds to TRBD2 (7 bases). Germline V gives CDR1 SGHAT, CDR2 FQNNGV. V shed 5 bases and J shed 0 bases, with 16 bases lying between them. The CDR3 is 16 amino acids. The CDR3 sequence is CASSGGSGGYQETQYF. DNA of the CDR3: TGTGCCAGCAGCGGTGGTTCGGGGGGCTACCAAGAGACCCAGTACTTC. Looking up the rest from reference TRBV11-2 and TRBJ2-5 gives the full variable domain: EAGVAQSPRYKIIEKRQSVAFWCNPISGHATLYWYQQILGQGPKLLIQFQNNGVVDDSQLPKDRFSAERLKGVDSTLKIQPAKLEDSAVYLCASSGGSGGYQETQYFGPGTRLLVL.

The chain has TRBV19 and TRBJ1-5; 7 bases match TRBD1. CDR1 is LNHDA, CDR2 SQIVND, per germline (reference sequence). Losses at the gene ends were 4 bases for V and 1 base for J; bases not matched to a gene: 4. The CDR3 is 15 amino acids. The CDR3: CASSTAGGSNQPQHF. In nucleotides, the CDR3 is TGTGCCAGTAGTACGGCAGGGGGGAGCAATCAGCCCCAGCATTTT. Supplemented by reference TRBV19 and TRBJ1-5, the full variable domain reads DGGITQSPKYLFRKEGQNVTLSCEQNLNHDAMYWYRQDPGQGLRLIYYSQIVNDFQKGDIAEGYSVSREKKESFPLTVTSAQKNPTAFYLCASSTAGGSNQPQHFGDGTRLSIL.

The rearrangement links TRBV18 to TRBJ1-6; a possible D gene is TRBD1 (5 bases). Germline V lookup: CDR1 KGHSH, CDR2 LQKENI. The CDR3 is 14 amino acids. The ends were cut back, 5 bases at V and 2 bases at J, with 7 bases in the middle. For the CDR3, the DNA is TGTGCCAGCTCAGAGACAGCCTATAATTCACCCCTCCACTTT. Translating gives CASSETAYNSPLHF.